The 13 T cell receptor beta chains in this list originate from one sample, sequenced in a study of blood T cell repertoires in COVID-19. The data were produced by immunoSEQ multiplex PCR, yet TCRdb's version contains in-frame clones alone and is incomplete. The table has over 120,000 clones, about four fifths seen once; the top ten hold approximately 8.2%. Sequenced input: peripheral blood. The receptors come from a human donor in a cohort sampled during active COVID-19.

This clone was recorded only once. The rearrangement uses TRBV4-1 and TRBJ1-6; a possible D gene is TRBD1 (6 bases). With 1 base removed from V and 7 bases from J, the gap between germline ends came to 14 bases. This CDR3 is built from 16 residues. Germline lookup yields CDR1 MGHRA and CDR2 YSYEKL. The CDR3 region has the DNA TGCGCCAGCAGCCAAGGGACGGGACAAATGAATTCACCCCTCCACTTT. Encoded protein: CASSQGTGQMNSPLHF.

The chain carries TRBV4-1 and TRBJ1-2; no clear D. The CDR3 is made up of 14 amino acids. The germline V and J ends were trimmed by 1 base and 1 base, with 7 bases remaining between them. Germline CDR1 is MGHRA and CDR2 is YSYEKL. The CDR3 sequence is CASSQGGSNYGYTF. The CDR3 DNA sequence: TGCGCCAGCAGCCAAGGCGGCAGTAACTATGGCTACACCTTC.

The rearrangement joins TRBV2 to TRBJ1-1, with 7 bases identical to TRBD1. J lost 0 bases, V lost 6 bases, and 4 bases had no gene match. CDR1 SNHLY and CDR2 FYNNEI come from the germline V gene. The CDR3 has 14 residues. CDR3 protein: CASRPGQLNTEAFF. CDR3 bases: TGTGCCAGCAGACCGGGACAGTTGAACACTGAAGCTTTCTTT.

The V and J genes are TRBV9 and TRBJ2-5; D remains ambiguous. Per the germline V gene, CDR1 is SGDLS and CDR2 is YYNGEE. This CDR3 region has 14 residues. Trimming cost V 4 bases and J 7 bases, with 17 bases left between them. CDR3 region: CASSPLASGRTQYF. DNA for the CDR3: TGTGCCAGCAGCCCCCTTGCTTCTGGGCGGACCCAGTACTTC.

V is TRBV10-3 and J is TRBJ2-7; perhaps TRBD1 as D (6 bases). Deletions cut 0 bases from V and 3 bases from J, with 21 bases between. The CDR3 is made up of 18 amino acids. Per the germline V gene, CDR1 is ENHRY and CDR2 is SYGVKD. CDR3 sequence: CAISESSVGTPTNYEQYF. The CDR3 bases are TGTGCCATCAGTGAGTCGAGTGTGGGGACACCAACGAACTACGAGCAGTACTTC.

The rearrangement links TRBV29-1 to TRBJ2-7, with D maybe TRBD2 (6 bases). The V gene lost 6 bases and the J gene lost 4 bases, with 13 bases spanning the gap. The CDR3 runs to 12 residues. Per the germline V gene, CDR1 is SQVTM and CDR2 is ANQGSEA. In nucleotides, the CDR3 is TGCAGCGTGGGGGGTTGGGGGTACGAGCAGTACTTC. This gives the protein CSVGGWGYEQYF.

This chain uses TRBV4-2 with TRBJ2-6, with D perhaps TRBD2 (7 bases). V lost 1 base to trimming and J lost 0 bases, with 22 bases between them. The CDR3 has 21 residues. Germline V lookup: CDR1 LGHNA, CDR2 YNFKEQ. The CDR3 sequence: CASSQVVSGGRAPSGANVLTF. The CDR3 DNA reads TGTGCCAGCAGCCAAGTTGTTTCCGGGGGGCGGGCACCCTCTGGGGCCAACGTCCTGACTTTC.

Many counts were recorded for this clone. This chain joins TRBV12-3 or TRBV12-4 and TRBJ2-7, with D perhaps TRBD2 (6 bases). The CDR3 extends over 13 amino acids. The V end lost 4 bases, the J end lost 1 base, and 8 bases lay between the germline ends. CDR3 sequence: CASSWGDSYEQYF. The CDR3 DNA reads TGTGCCAGCAGTTGGGGGGATTCCTACGAGCAGTACTTC.

This chain connects TRBV6-2 or TRBV6-3 to TRBJ2-6; 9 bases map to TRBD1. Germline V gene sequence: CDR1 MNHEY, CDR2 SVGEGT. The CDR3 length is 19 residues. The junction had 12 bases not matched to a gene; V was cut back by 2 bases and J by 4 bases. The CDR3 DNA is TGTGCCAGCAGTTACGGGACCGAACAGGGGGCGGGCGGGGCCAACGTCCTGACTTTC. It yields the protein CASSYGTEQGAGGANVLTF.

The V gene is TRBV7-2, the J gene TRBJ2-4, with D possibly TRBD1 on 6 matching bases. CDR3 size: 17 residues. Trimming took off 0 bases at V and 2 bases at J, with 14 bases between the two ends. The V gene's germline CDR1 is SGHTA and CDR2 FQGNSA. As DNA, the CDR3 is TGTGCCAGCAGCTTAGCCCCGGCTACAGGGACCAAAAACATTCAGTACTTC. This gives the protein CASSLAPATGTKNIQYF.

V and J are TRBV27 and TRBJ1-5; 10 bases agree with TRBD1. Germline V gives CDR1 MNHEY, CDR2 SMNVEV (reference sequence). Trimming removed 3 bases from V and 3 bases from J; junction bases left unmatched: 8. This CDR3 is built from 17 residues. CDR3 DNA: TGTGCCAGCAGTTTCTCCTGGGGACAGGGGACCAATCAGCCCCAGCATTTT. Protein: CASSFSWGQGTNQPQHF.

This clone was seen a handful of times. This chain connects TRBV5-5 to TRBJ1-1; 9 bases are a match to TRBD1. In germline, CDR1 is SGHKS, CDR2 YYEKEE (reference sequence). The CDR3 length is 14 residues. Losses at the gene ends were 4 bases for V and 4 bases for J; bases not matched to a gene: 5. DNA for the CDR3: TGTGCCAGCAGCACGAGACAGGGGGGCACTGAAGCTTTCTTT. Its protein product is CASSTRQGGTEAFF.

The chain uses TRBV5-1 and TRBJ2-5; no reliable D call. Germline lookup yields CDR1 SGHRS and CDR2 YFSETQ. The CDR3 spans 14 residues. The V gene lost 0 bases and the J gene lost 5 bases, with 11 bases spanning the gap. The CDR3 spells CASSLGGLRETQYF. In DNA form, the CDR3 reads TGCGCCAGCAGCTTGGGCGGATTAAGGGAGACCCAGTACTTC.